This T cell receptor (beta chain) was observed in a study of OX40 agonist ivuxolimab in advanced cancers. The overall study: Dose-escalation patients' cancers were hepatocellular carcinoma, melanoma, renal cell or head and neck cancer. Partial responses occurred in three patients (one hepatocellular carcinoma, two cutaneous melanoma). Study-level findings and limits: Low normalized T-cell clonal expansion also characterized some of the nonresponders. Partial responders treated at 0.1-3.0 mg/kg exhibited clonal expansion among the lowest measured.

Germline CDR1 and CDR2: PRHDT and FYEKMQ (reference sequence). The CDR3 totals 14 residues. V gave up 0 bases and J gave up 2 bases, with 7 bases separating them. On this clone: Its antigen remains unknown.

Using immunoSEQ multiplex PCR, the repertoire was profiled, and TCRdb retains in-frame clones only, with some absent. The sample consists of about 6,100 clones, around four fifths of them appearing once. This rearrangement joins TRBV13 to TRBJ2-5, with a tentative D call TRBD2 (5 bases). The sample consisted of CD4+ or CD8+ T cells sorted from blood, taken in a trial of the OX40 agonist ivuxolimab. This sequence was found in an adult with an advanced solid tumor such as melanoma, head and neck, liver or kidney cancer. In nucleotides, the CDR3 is TGTGCCAGCAGCTTAGGGGGAGAGCAAGAGACCCAGTACTTC. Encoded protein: CASSLGGEQETQYF.